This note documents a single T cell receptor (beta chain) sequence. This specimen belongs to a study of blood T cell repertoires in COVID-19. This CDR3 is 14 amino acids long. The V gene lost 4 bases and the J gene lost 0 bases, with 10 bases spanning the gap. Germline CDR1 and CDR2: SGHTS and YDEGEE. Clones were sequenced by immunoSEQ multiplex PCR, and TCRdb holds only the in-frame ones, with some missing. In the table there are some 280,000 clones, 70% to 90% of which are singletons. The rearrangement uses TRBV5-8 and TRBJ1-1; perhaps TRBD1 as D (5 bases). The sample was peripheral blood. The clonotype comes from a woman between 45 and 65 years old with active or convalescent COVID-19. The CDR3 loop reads CASSKRQLNTEAFF. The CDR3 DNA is TGTGCCAGCAGCAAACGACAGCTGAACACTGAAGCTTTCTTT.